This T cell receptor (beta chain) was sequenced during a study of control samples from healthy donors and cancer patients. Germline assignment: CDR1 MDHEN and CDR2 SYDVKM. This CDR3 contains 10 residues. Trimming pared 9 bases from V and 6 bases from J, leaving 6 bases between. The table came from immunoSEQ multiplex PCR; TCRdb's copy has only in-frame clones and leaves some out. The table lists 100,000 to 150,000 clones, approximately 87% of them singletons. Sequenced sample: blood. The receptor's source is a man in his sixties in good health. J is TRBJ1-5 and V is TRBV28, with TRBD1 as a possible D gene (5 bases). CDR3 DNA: TGTGCCAGTGGGGGTCAGCCCCAGCATTTT. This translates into CASGGQPQHF.